This T cell receptor (beta chain) was observed in a study of shared clonotypes between healthy human individuals. Here immunoSEQ multiplex PCR was the method, and the copy in TCRdb shows in-frame clones only, minus some. This table has over 950,000 clones, 70% to 80% appearing once. V lost 0 bases and J lost 4, with 6 bases in between. Germline V gene data show CDR1 as SQVTM and CDR2 as ANQGSEA. The CDR3 extends over 12 amino acids. Sample: memory CD4+ T cells from PBMCs. This sample's subset: CD45RA-negative fraction. This sequence was found in a man between 18 and 35 years old in good health. Some clones in this sample may be carry-over from other donors' samples. This sequence joins TRBV29-1 and TRBJ1-2; D is unresolved. The CDR3 loop is CSVEDRFYGYTF. The CDR3 coding sequence is TGCAGCGTTGAAGACAGGTTCTATGGCTACACCTTC.